The rows below give T cell receptor beta chains drawn from one sample of a study of T cells in Graves' hyperthyroidism and ophthalmopathy. TCRdb re-called the multiplex PCR reads with MiXCR, one entry per CDR3 protein. The sample has 660,000 or so distinct CDR3 sequences, less than 25% seen once; the top ten hold approximately 30%. The sequencing sample was made of blood. The receptors stem from a man aged 25 to 40 with Graves' ophthalmopathy. The CDR3 runs from the conserved cysteine through the conserved F or W.

V: TRBV7-6
CDR3: CAGSLGGQGYEQYF

V: TRBV11-2
CDR3: CASSSWDKGGYGYTF

V: TRBV6-1
CDR3: CASSEAGMGNQPQHF

V: TRBV10-3
CDR3: CAISEEGLAGPNTGELFF

V: TRBV9
CDR3: CASSVAAGGRDTQYF

V: TRBV9
CDR3: CASSVAGQAYGYTF

V: TRBV20-1
CDR3: CSAPGTSKYSPLHF

V: TRBV24-1
CDR3: CATSGTGWVEQFF

V: TRBV6-1
CDR3: CASSLRRSDEQFF

V: TRBV4-1
CDR3: CASSSGSARNEKLFF

V: TRBV24-1
CDR3: CATSDPAGGSIQYF

V: TRBV24-1
CDR3: CATSEEGLGPFF

V: TRBV14
CDR3: CASSQGPVQETQYF

V: TRBV2
CDR3: CASKEFALSGRLPYEQYF

V: TRBV5-6
CDR3: CASSFRQYNEQFF

V: TRBV5-1
CDR3: CASSTSGSLATQYF

V: TRBV6-1
CDR3: CASSSGGQEAFF

V: TRBV20-1
CDR3: CSARTSGSNEQYF

V: TRBV3-1
CDR3: CASSRRQNYGYTF

V: TRBV7-3
CDR3: CASSADRDRGQETQYF

V: TRBV7-2
CDR3: CASSLAMREGRTGNTIYF

V: TRBV28
CDR3: CASRRGGATEAFF

V: TRBV6-1
CDR3: CASSEARLGAGELFF

V: TRBV7-2
CDR3: CASSLLSRGRARKTQYF

V: TRBV5-1
CDR3: CASSGQGNGYTF

V: TRBV6-1
CDR3: CASRGQPTNEELFF

V: TRBV4-3
CDR3: CASSQAPQGVVETQYF

V: TRBV10-1
CDR3: CASSSSAAGGHNEQFF

V: TRBV12-5
CDR3: CASAPGTGSYEQYF

V: TRBV11-2
CDR3: CASSTTVYEQYF

V: TRBV12-3/TRBV12-4
CDR3: CASIGGSMNTEAFF

V: TRBV6-5
CDR3: CASSYPTTSGNSYNEQFF

V: TRBV12-3/TRBV12-4
CDR3: CASRYDRSSYNEQFF

V: TRBV12-3/TRBV12-4
CDR3: CASSFRTSTETQYF

V: TRBV11-3
CDR3: CASSLDQGTYNEQFF

V: TRBV12-3/TRBV12-4
CDR3: CASGMNGGGNSPLHF

V: TRBV29-1
CDR3: CSVPDRINYGYTF

V: TRBV2
CDR3: CASSELKAASYNEQFF

V: TRBV6-1
CDR3: CASKETSNSPLHF

V: TRBV20-1
CDR3: CSASGTSDQPQHF

V: TRBV7-8
CDR3: CASSLRRAGGRSQETQYF

V: TRBV24-1
CDR3: CATSDAGQGWETQYF

V: TRBV12-3/TRBV12-4
CDR3: CASSLRTNGGYTF

V: TRBV13
CDR3: CASSLTRGAELEETQYF

V: TRBV6-5
CDR3: CASRGPGLRSPGELFF

V: TRBV28
CDR3: CASLQGGLVSGNTIYF

V: TRBV20-1
CDR3: CSAPGLADYEQYF

V: TRBV5-1
CDR3: CASSLDRGNEQYF

V: TRBV27
CDR3: CASSLQGALTNTIYF

V: TRBV30
CDR3: CAWVPRDRGYEQYF

V: TRBV28
CDR3: CASSLKRGPYNEQFF

V: TRBV5-1
CDR3: CASSSVLAGDADTQYF

V: TRBV27
CDR3: CASSFTSGSDDTGELFF

V: TRBV28
CDR3: CASRSVPSSYNEQFF

V: TRBV20-1
CDR3: CSAYEGGYEQYF

V: TRBV27
CDR3: CASSPPRGAPWEQYF

V: TRBV20-1
CDR3: CSARELRGEAGSSYNEQFF